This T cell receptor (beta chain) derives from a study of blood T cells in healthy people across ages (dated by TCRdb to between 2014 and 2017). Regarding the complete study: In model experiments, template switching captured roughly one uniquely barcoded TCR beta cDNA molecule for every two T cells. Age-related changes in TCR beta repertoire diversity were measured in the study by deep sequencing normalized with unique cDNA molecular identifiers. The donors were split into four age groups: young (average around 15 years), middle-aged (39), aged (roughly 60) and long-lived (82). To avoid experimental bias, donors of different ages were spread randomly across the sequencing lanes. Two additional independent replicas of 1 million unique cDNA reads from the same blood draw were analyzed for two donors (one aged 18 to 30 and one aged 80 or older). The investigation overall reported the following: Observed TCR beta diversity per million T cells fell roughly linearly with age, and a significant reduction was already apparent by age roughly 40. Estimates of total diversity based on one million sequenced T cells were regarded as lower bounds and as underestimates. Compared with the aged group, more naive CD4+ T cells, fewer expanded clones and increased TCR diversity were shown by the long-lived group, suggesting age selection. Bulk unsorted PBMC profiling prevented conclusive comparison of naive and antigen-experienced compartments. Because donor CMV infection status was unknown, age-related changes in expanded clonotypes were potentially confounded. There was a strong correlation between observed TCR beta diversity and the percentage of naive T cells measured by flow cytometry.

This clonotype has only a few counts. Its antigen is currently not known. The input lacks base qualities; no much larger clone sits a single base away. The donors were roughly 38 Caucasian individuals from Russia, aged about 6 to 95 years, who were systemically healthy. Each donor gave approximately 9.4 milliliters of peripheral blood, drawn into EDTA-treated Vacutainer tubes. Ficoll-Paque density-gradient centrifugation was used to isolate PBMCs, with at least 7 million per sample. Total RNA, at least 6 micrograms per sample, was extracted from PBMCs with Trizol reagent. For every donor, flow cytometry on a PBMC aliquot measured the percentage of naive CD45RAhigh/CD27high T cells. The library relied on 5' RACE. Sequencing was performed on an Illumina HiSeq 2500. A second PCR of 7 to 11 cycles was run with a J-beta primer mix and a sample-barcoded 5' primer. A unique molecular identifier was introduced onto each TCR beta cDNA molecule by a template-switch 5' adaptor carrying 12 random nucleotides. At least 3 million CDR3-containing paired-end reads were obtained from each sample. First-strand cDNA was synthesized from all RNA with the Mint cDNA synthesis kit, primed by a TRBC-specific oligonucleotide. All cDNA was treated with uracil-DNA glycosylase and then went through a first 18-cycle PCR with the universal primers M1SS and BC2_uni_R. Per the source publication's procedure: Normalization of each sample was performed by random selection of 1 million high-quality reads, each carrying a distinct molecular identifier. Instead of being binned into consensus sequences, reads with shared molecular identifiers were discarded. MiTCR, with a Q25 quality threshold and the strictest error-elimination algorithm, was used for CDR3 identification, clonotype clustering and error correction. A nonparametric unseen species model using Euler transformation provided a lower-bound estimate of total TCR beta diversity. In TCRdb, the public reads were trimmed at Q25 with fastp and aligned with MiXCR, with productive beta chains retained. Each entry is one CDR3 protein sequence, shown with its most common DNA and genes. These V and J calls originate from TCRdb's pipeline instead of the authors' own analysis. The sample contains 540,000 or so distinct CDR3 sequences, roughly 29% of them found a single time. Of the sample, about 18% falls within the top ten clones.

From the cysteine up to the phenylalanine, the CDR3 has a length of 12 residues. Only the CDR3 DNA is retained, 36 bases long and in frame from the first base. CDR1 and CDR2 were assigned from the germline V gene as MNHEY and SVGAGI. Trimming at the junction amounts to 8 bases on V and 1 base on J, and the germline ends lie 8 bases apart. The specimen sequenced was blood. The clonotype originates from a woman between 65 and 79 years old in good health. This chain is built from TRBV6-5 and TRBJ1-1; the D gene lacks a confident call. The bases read TGTGCCAGCTTCCGGGGGAACACTGAAGCTTTCTTT. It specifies CASFRGNTEAFF.